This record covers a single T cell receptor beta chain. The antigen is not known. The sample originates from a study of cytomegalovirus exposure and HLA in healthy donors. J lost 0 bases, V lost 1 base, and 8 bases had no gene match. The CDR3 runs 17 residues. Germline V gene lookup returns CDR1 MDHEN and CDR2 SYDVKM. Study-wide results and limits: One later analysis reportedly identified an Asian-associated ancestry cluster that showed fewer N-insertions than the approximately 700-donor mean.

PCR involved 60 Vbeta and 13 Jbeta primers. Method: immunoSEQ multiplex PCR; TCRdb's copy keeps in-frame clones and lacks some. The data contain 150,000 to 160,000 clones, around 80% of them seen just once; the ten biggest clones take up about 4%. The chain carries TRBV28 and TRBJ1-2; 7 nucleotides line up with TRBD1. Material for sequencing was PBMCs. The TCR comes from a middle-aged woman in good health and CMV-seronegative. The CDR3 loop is CASSLSGDRRPNYGYTF. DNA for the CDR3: TGTGCCAGCAGTTTATCGGGGGACAGACGCCCTAACTATGGCTACACCTTC.